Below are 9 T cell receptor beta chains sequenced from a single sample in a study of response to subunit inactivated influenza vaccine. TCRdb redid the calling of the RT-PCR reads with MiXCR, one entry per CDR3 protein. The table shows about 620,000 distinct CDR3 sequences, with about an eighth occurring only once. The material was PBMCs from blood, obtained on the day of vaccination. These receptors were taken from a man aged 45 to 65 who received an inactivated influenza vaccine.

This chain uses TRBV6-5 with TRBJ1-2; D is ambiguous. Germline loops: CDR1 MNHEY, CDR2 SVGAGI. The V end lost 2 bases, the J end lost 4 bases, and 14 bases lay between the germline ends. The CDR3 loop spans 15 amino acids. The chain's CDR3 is CASSYGPLSLYGYTF. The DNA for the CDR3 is TGTGCCAGCAGTTACGGGCCCCTATCACTCTATGGCTACACCTTC.

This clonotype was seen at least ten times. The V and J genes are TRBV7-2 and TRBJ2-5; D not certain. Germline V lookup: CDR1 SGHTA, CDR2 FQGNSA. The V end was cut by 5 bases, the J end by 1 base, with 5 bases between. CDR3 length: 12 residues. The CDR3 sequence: CASSATQETQYF. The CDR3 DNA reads TGTGCCAGCAGCGCCACCCAAGAGACCCAGTACTTC.

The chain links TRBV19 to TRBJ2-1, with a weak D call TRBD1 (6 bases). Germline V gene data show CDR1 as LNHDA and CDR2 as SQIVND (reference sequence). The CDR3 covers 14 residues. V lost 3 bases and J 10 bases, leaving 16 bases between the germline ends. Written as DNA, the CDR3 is TGTGCCAGTAGTATCACGCAGGGGATGGGCGAGCAGTTCTTC. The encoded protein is CASSITQGMGEQFF.

CDR3 loop: CASRPGFDTDTQYF. CDR3 DNA: TGCGCCAGCAGGCCCGGGTTCGACACAGATACGCAGTATTTT. The V gene is TRBV5-1, the J gene TRBJ2-3; no reliable D call. This CDR3 is built from 14 residues. Germline V CDR1 and CDR2: SGHRS, YFSETQ. V lost 5 bases and J lost 2, with 12 bases in between.

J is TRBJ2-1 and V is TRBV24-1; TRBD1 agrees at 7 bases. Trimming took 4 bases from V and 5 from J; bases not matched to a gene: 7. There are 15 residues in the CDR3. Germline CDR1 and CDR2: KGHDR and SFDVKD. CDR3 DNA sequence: TGTGCCACCAGTGACCCCCGGGACAGAAACAATGAGCAGTTCTTC. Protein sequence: CATSDPRDRNNEQFF.

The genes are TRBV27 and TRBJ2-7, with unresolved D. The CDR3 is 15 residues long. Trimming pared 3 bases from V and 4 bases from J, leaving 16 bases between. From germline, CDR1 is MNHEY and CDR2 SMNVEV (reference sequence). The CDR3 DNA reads TGTGCCAGCAGTTTTACCCCCGTGACGAAATACGAGCAGTACTTC. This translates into CASSFTPVTKYEQYF.

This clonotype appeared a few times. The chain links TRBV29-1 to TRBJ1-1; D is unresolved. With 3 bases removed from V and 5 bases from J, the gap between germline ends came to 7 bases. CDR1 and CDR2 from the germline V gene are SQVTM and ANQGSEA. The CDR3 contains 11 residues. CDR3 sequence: CSVEEETEAFF. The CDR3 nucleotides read TGCAGCGTTGAGGAGGAAACTGAAGCTTTCTTT. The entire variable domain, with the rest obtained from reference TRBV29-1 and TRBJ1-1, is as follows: SAVISQKPSRDICQRGTSLTIQCQVDSQVTMMFWYRQQPGQSLTLIATANQGSEATYESGFVIDKFPISRPNLTFSTLTVSNMSPEDSSIYLCSVEEETEAFFGQGTRLTVV.

Here the CDR3 reads CSDRGRSTDTQYF. Written as DNA, the CDR3 is TGCAGCGACAGGGGAAGGAGCACAGATACGCAGTATTTT. The rearrangement links TRBV29-1 to TRBJ2-3; 7 nucleotides agree with TRBD1. CDR1 is SQVTM and CDR2 is ANQGSEA in the germline V gene. The trim removed 7 bases at V and 0 bases at J, leaving 4 bases unmatched. This CDR3 is 13 amino acids long.

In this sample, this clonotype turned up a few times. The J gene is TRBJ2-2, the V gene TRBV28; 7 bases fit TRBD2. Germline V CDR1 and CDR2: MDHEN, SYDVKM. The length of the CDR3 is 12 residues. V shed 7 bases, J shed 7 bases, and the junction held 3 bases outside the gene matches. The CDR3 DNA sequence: TGTGCCAGCACTAGCGGTCTCGGGGAGCTGTTTTTT. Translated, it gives CASTSGLGELFF.